Shown below are 4 T cell receptor beta chains from a single sample sequenced in a study of blood T cells in healthy people across ages. With a J-beta primer mix and a sample-barcoded 5' primer, a second PCR ran about 7 to 12 cycles. TCRdb fed the 5' RACE reads into MiXCR, producing one record per CDR3 protein. The sample has some 700,000 distinct CDR3 sequences, 43% seen once. The material sequenced was blood. The receptors shown here come from a woman aged 60-70 years in good health.

This chain connects TRBV5-1 to TRBJ2-1; 10 positions match TRBD1. V lost 4 bases, J lost 2 bases, and 6 bases stayed unmatched. CDR1 SGHRS and CDR2 YFSETQ come from the germline V gene. The CDR3 is 16 residues long. CDR3: CASSRDRGWTYNEQFF. For the CDR3, the DNA is TGCGCCAGCAGCCGGGACAGGGGATGGACCTACAATGAGCAGTTCTTC.

This clonotype occurred many times. The chain combines TRBV10-3 with TRBJ2-1, with 11 bases fitting TRBD1. This CDR3 region has 14 residues. The J segment lost 9 bases and the V segment lost 11 bases, leaving 12 bases of the junction unmatched. CDR1 is ENHRY and CDR2 is SYGVKD in the germline V gene. This CDR3 reads CASTPGQGASEQFF. CDR3 DNA: TGTGCCTCCACCCCAGGACAGGGGGCTAGTGAGCAGTTCTTC.

Concerning this clonotype itself: Its ends do not fully match the called genes, so a read error is possible. The V and J genes are TRBV7-8 and TRBJ2-5; a possible D gene is TRBD2 (5 bases). The DNA end lines up better with TRBJ2-7; the J call may be wrong. Looked up from germline, CDR1 is SGHVS and CDR2 is FQNEAQ. The CDR3 totals 12 residues. The CDR3 loop reads CASTLEGNEQYF. The DNA for the CDR3 is TGTGCCAGCACCTTAGAGGGCAACGAGCAGTACTTC.

This chain links TRBV7-9 with TRBJ1-4, with 7 positions matching TRBD1. Looked up from germline, CDR1 is SEHNR and CDR2 is FQNEAQ (reference sequence). This CDR3 region has 17 residues. V was clipped by 1 base and J by 1 base; unmatched bases: 6. The CDR3 nucleotides read TGTGCCAGCAGCTTAGTACAGGGGAGCGGAACTAATGAAAAACTGTTTTTT. Protein: CASSLVQGSGTNEKLFF.